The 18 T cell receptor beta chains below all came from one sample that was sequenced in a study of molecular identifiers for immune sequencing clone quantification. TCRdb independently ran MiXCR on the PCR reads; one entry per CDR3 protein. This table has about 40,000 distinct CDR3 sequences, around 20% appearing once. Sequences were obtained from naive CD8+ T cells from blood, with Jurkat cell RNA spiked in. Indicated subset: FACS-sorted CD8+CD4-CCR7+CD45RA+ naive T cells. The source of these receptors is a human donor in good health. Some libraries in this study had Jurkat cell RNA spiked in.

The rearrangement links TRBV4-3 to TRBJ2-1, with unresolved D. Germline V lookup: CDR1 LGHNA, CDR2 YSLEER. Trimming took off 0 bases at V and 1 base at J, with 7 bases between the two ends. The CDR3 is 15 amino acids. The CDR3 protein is CASSQDRFSYNEQFF. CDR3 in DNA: TGCGCCAGCAGCCAAGACCGCTTTTCCTACAATGAGCAGTTCTTC.

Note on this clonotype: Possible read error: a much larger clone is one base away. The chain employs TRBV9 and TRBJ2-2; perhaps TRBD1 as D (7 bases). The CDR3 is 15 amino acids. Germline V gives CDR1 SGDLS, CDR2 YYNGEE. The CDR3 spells CASSVDGRWQGEPFF. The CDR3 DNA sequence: TGTGCCAGCAGCGTAGACGGGAGATGGCAGGGGGAGCCGTTTTTT.

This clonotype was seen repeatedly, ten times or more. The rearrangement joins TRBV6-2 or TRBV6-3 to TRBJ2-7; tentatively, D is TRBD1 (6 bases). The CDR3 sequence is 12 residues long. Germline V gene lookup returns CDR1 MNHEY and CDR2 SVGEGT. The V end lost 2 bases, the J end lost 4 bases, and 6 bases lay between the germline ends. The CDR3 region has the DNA TGTGCCAGCAGTTACGGACAGTACGAGCAGTACTTC. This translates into CASSYGQYEQYF.

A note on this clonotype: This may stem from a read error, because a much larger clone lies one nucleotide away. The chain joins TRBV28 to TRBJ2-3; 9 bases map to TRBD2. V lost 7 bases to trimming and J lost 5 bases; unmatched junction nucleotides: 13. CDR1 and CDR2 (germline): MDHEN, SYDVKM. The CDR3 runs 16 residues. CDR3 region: CASNHPGREGGDTQYF. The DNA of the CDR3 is TGTGCCAGCAATCACCCGGGGCGGGAGGGGGGAGATACGCAGTATTTT.

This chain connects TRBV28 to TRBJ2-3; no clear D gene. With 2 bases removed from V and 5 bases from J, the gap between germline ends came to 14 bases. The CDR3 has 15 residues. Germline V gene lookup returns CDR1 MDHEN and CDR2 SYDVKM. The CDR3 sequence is CASSLRDTPGDTQYF. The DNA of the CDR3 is TGTGCCAGCAGTTTACGTGACACCCCGGGAGATACGCAGTATTTT.

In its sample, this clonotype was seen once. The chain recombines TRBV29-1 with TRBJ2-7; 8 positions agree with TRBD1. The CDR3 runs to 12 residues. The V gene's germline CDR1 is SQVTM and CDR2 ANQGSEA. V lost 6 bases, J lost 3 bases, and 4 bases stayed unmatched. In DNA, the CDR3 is TGCAGCGTCGCTGACAGGGGCTACGAGCAGTACTTC. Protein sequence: CSVADRGYEQYF.

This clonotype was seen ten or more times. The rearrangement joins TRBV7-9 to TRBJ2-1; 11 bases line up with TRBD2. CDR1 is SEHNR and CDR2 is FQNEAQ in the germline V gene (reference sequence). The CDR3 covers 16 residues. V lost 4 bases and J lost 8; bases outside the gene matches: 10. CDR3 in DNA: TGTGCCAGCAGCTCCGAAGCTAGCGGGAGGTTGGATGAGCAGTTCTTC. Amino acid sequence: CASSSEASGRLDEQFF.

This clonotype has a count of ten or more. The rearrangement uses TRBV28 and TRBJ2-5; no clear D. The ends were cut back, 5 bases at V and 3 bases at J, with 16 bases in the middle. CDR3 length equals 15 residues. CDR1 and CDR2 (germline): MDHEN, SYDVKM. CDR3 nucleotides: TGTGCCAGCAGTAATTCTAGGGAAGTAAAAGAGACCCAGTACTTC. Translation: CASSNSREVKETQYF.

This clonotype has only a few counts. Written as DNA, the CDR3 is TGTGCCAGCAGTTTATCCCCCTTATTTCTCTCCTACAATGAGCAGTTCTTC. Translation gives CASSLSPLFLSYNEQFF. The chain carries TRBV28 and TRBJ2-1; D gene uncertain. Germline V gene lookup returns CDR1 MDHEN and CDR2 SYDVKM. V lost 1 base, J lost 0 bases, and 13 bases lay in between. CDR3 length: 17 residues.

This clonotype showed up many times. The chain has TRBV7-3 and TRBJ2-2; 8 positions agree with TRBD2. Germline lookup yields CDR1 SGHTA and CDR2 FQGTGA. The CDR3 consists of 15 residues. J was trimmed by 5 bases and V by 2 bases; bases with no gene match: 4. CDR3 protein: CASSLAGGRTGELFF. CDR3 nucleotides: TGTGCCAGCAGCTTAGCGGGGGGCCGAACCGGGGAGCTGTTTTTT.

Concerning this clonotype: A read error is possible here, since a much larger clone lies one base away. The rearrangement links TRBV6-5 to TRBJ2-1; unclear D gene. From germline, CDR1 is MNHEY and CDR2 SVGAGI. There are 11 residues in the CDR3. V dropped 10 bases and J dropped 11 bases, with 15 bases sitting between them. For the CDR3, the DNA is TGTGCCAACAGCTCTCCTTTGAAGCAGTTCTTC. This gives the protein CANSSPLKQFF.

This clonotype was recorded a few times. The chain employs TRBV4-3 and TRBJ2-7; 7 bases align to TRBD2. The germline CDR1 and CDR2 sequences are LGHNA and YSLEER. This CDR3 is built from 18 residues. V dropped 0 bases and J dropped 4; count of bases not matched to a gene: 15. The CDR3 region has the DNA TGCGCCAGCAGCCAAGAAGTTAGCGGGTACACCCGGGGTTACGAGCAGTACTTC. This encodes CASSQEVSGYTRGYEQYF.

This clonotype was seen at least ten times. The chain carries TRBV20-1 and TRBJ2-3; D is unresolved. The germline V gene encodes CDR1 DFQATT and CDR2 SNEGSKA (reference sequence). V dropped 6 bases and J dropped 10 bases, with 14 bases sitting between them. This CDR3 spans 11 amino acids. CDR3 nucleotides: TGCAGTGCCCCTAACTCGGGTGCGCAGTATTTT. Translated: CSAPNSGAQYF.

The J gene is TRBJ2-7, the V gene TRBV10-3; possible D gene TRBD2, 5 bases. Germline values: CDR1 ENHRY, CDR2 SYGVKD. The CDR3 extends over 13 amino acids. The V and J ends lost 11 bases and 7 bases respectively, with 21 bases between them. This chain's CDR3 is CASRAGLLLEQYF. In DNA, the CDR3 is TGTGCCTCACGGGCGGGCCTCCTTTTGGAGCAGTACTTC.

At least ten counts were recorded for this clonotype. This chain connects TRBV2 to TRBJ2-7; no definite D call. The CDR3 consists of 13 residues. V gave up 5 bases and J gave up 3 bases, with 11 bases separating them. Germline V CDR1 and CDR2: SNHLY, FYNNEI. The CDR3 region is CASSYSTYYEQYF. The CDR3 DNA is TGTGCCAGCAGTTATTCTACCTACTACGAGCAGTACTTC.

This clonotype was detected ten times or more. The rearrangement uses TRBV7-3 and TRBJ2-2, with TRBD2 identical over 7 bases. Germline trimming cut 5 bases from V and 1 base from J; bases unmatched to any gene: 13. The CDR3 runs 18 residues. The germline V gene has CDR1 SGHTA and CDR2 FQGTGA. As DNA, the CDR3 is TGTGCCAGCAGCCCGATCGGGTCGGGAGGCCAGAACACCGGGGAGCTGTTTTTT. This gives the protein CASSPIGSGGQNTGELFF.

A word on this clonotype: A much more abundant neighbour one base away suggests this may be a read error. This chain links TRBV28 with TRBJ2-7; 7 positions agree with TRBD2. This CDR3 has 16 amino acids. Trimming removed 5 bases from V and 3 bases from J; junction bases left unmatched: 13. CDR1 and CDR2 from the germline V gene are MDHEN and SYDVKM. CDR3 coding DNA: TGTGCCAGCAGTACTGAACGGGAGGACCTCCTCTACGAGCAGTACTTC. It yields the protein CASSTEREDLLYEQYF.

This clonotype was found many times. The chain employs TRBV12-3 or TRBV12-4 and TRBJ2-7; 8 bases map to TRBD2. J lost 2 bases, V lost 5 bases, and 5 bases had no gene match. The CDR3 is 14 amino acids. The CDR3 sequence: CASSHLAGPYEQYF. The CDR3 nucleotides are TGTGCCAGCAGTCATCTAGCGGGTCCCTACGAGCAGTACTTC.